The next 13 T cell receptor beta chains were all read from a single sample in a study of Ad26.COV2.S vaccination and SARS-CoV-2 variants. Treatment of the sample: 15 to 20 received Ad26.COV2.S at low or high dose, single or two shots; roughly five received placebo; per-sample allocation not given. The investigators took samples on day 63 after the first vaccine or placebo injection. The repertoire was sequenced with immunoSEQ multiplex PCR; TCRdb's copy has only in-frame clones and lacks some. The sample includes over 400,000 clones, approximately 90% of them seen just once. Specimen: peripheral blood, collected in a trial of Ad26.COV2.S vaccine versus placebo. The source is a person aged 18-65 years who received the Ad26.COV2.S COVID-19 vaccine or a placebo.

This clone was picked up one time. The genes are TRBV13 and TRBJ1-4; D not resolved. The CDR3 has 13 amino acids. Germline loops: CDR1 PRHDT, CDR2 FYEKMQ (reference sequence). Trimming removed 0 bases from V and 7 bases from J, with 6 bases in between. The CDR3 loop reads CASSLGGGEKLFF. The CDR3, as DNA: TGTGCCAGCAGCTTAGGGGGTGGTGAAAAACTGTTTTTT.

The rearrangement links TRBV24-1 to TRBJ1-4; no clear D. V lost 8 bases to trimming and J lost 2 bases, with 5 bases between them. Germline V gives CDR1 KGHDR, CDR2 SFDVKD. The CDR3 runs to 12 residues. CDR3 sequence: CATNDTNEKLFF. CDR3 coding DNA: TGTGCCACCAACGATACTAATGAAAAACTGTTTTTT.

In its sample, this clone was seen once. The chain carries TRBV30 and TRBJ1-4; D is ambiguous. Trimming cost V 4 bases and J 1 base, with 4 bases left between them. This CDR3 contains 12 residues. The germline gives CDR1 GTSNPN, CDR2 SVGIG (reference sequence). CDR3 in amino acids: CAWTGTNEKLFF. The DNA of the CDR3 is TGTGCCTGGACGGGAACTAATGAAAAACTGTTTTTT.

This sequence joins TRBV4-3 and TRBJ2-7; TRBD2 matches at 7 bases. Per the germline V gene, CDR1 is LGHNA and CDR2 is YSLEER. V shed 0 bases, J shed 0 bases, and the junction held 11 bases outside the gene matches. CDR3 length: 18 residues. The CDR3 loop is CASSQDPLPGGDSYEQYF. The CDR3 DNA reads TGCGCCAGCAGCCAAGATCCCCTACCGGGGGGTGACTCCTACGAGCAGTACTTC.

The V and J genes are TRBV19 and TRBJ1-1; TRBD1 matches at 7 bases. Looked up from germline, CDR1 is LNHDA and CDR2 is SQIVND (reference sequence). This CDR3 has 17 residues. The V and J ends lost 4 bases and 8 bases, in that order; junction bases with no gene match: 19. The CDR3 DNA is TGTGCCAGTAGTAAGCAGACACAGGGGTCAAAAAGGGGGGAAGCTTTCTTT. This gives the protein CASSKQTQGSKRGEAFF.

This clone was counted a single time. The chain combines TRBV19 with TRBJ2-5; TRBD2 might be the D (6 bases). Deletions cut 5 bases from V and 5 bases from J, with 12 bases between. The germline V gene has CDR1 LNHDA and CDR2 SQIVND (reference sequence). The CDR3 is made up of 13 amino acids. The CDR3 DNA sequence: TGTGCCAGTAGTCCCGGGGGTCGTGAGACCCAGTACTTC. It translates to CASSPGGRETQYF. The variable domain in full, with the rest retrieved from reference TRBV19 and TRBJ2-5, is DGGITQSPKYLFRKEGQNVTLSCEQNLNHDAMYWYRQDPGQGLRLIYYSQIVNDFQKGDIAEGYSVSREKKESFPLTVTSAQKNPTAFYLCASSPGGRETQYFGPGTRLLVL.

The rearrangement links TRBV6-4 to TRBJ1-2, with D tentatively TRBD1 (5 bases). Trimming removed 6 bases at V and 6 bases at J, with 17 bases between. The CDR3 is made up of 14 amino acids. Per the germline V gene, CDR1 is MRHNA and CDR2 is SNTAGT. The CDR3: CASRRDGSGDGYTF. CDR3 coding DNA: TGTGCCAGCAGGCGTGACGGCTCGGGGGATGGCTACACCTTC.

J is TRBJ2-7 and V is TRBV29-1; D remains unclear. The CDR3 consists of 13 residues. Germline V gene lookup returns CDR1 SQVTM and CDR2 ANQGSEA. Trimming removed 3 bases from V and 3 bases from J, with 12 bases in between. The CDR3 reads CSVEVAIGYEQYF. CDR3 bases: TGCAGCGTTGAGGTGGCTATAGGCTACGAGCAGTACTTC.

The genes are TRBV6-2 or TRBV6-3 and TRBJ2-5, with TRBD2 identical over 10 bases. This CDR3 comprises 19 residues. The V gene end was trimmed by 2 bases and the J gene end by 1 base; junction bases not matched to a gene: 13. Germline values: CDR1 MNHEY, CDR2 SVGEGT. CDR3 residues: CASSYHPLIAGGAQETQYF. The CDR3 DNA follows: TGTGCCAGCAGTTACCACCCCCTAATAGCGGGGGGCGCCCAAGAGACCCAGTACTTC.

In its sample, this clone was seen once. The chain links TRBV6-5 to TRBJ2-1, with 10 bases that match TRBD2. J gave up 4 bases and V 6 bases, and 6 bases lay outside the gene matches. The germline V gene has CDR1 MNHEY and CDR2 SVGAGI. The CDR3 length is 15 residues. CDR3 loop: CASSDGLAVYNEQFF. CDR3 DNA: TGTGCCAGCAGCGATGGACTAGCGGTTTACAATGAGCAGTTCTTC.

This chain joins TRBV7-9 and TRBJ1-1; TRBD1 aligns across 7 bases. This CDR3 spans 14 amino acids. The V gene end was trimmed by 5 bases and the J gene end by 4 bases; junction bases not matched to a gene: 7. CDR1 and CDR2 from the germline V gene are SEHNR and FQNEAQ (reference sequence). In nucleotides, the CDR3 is TGTGCCAGCAGCCCTCGGGACAGTATCACTGAAGCTTTCTTT. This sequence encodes CASSPRDSITEAFF.

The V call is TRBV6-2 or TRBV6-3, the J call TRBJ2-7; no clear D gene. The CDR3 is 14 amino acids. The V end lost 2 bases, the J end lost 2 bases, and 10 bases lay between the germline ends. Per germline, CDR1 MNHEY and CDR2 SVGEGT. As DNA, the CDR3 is TGTGCCAGCAGTTACGACACCCTGACCTACGAGCAGTACTTC. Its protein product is CASSYDTLTYEQYF.

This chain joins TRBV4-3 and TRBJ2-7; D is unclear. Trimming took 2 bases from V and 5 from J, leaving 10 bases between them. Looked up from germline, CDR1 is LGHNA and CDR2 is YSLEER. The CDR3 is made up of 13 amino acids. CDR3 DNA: TGCGCCAGCAGCCAACTAGGGATTCACGAGCAGTACTTC. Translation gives CASSQLGIHEQYF.